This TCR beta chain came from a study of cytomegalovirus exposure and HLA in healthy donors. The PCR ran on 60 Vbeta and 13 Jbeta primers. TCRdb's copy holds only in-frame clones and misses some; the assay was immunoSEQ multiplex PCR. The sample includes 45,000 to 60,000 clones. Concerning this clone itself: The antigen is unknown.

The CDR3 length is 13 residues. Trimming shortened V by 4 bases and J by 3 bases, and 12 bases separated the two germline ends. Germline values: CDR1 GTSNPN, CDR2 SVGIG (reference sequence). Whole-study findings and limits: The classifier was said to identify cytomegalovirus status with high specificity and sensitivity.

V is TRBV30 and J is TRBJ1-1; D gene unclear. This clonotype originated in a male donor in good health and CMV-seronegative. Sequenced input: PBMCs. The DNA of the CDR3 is TGTGCCTGGATTACTGACTGGGACACTGAAGCTTTCTTT. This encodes CAWITDWDTEAFF.